One TCR beta chain is described in this entry. This sample was included in a study of T cell responses to AZD1222 COVID-19 vaccine. TCRdb's copy holds only in-frame clones and misses some; the assay was immunoSEQ multiplex PCR. The table includes 150,000 to 200,000 clones, 94% detected once. Second-dose groups at about 4 or about 12 weeks were pooled. The CDR3 covers 12 residues. The V segment lost 4 bases and the J segment 9 bases; nucleotides outside the gene matches: 5. Germline CDR1 SQVTM, CDR2 ANQGSEA. The clonotype originates from an adult who received the AZD1222 COVID-19 vaccine. The sample was peripheral blood, taken 28 days after the second AZD1222 dose. The V gene is TRBV29-1, the J gene TRBJ2-1, with 8 bases lining up with TRBD1. CDR3: CSVAGQGAEQFF. In DNA, the CDR3 is TGCAGCGTTGCTGGACAGGGTGCTGAGCAGTTCTTC.